These 23 T cell receptor beta chains were all obtained from the same sample, sequenced in a study of T-cell reconstitution after alpha-beta-depleted transplantation in children. This sample's TCRbeta library carried unique molecular identifier barcodes. TCRdb reprocessed the PCR reads with MiXCR, giving one entry per CDR3 protein. The repertoire holds 200,000 to 250,000 distinct CDR3 sequences, with around 9.9% as singletons. The sample consisted of PBMCs, taken before TCRalphabeta/CD19-depleted stem cell transplant. Receptors originate from a child younger than two with acute myeloid leukemia, due to receive a stem cell transplant.

This clonotype was picked up a small number of times. The chain joins TRBV7-2 to TRBJ1-2, with D possibly being TRBD1 (6 bases). Germline V CDR1 and CDR2: SGHTA, FQGNSA. This CDR3 region has 17 residues. V was trimmed by 1 base and J by 3 bases, leaving 18 bases between them. The CDR3 coding sequence is TGTGCCAGCAGCTTAGGATATTCTCAGGGGATTGACTATGGCTACACCTTC. Translation gives CASSLGYSQGIDYGYTF.

This clonotype was detected ten times or more. The rearrangement joins TRBV7-2 to TRBJ2-5; no clear D gene. This CDR3 has 13 residues. With 1 base removed from V and 5 bases from J, the gap between germline ends came to 8 bases. The germline gives CDR1 SGHTA, CDR2 FQGNSA. The CDR3, as DNA: TGTGCCAGCAGCTTAGTAGGAAAGGAGACCCAGTACTTC. This sequence encodes CASSLVGKETQYF.

This clonotype was recorded at least ten times. The chain links TRBV12-3 or TRBV12-4 to TRBJ2-1; TRBD1 agrees at 7 bases. The CDR3 is 12 residues long. V shed 6 bases and J 9 bases; nucleotides not matched to a gene: 5. The CDR3, as DNA: TGTGCCAGCAGCATGACAGGGATTGAGCAGTTCTTC. Protein: CASSMTGIEQFF.

This clonotype showed up many times. The V call is TRBV25-1, the J call TRBJ2-7, with TRBD2 matching over 13 bases. CDR3 length: 14 residues. In germline, CDR1 is MGHDK, CDR2 SYGVNS. The junction had 3 bases not matched to a gene; V was cut back by 4 bases and J by 6 bases. This CDR3 is CASSGGTSGTEQYF. The CDR3 DNA follows: TGTGCCAGCAGTGGAGGGACTAGCGGGACCGAGCAGTACTTC.

This clonotype has ten or more counts. The V gene is TRBV7-8, the J gene TRBJ2-3, with 8 bases fitting TRBD2. V lost 1 base, J lost 5 bases, and 5 bases stayed unmatched. The CDR3 is 15 residues long. Germline V gene lookup returns CDR1 SGHVS and CDR2 FQNEAQ. The CDR3 loop reads CASSLDSGTGDTQYF. CDR3 DNA: TGTGCCAGCAGCTTAGATAGCGGGACGGGAGATACGCAGTATTTT.

The table lists this clonotype with many counts. The chain uses TRBV27 and TRBJ1-6; weak D call: TRBD1 (5 bases). V was trimmed by 6 bases and J by 9 bases, leaving 18 bases between them. CDR1 is MNHEY and CDR2 is SMNVEV in the germline V gene (reference sequence). CDR3 length: 15 residues. The CDR3 DNA is TGTGCCAGCAGGCCCTGGGGGAGTGAGGTTTCACCCCTCCACTTT. This sequence encodes CASRPWGSEVSPLHF.

This clonotype has ten or more counts. The V gene is TRBV11-3, the J gene TRBJ2-3; 10 bases map to TRBD1. Per the germline V gene, CDR1 is SGHNT and CDR2 is YENEEA. The CDR3 runs to 15 residues. The ends lost 5 bases at V and 2 bases at J; junction bases unmatched: 4. The CDR3 spells CASSADRGYTDTQYF. The CDR3 DNA follows: TGTGCCAGCAGCGCGGACAGGGGGTACACAGATACGCAGTATTTT.

This clonotype has a count of ten or more. The CDR3: CASSLPGGSNTGELFF. CDR3 sequence (DNA): TGCGCCAGCAGCTTGCCGGGAGGGTCGAACACCGGGGAGCTGTTTTTT. This chain connects TRBV5-1 to TRBJ2-2, with TRBD2 matching over 8 bases. Germline values: CDR1 SGHRS, CDR2 YFSETQ. The CDR3 extends over 16 amino acids. With V trimmed by 1 base and J by 0 bases, 2 bases remained unmatched.

This clonotype was seen at least ten times. The V gene is TRBV12-3 or TRBV12-4, the J gene TRBJ2-1; the match to TRBD2 covers 7 bases. The CDR3 extends over 14 amino acids. Germline trimming cut 5 bases from V and 6 bases from J; bases unmatched to any gene: 7. CDR3 loop: CASSGLGVGNEQFF. The DNA for the CDR3 is TGTGCCAGCAGTGGACTAGGGGTGGGCAATGAGCAGTTCTTC.

This clonotype has just a few counts. The DNA of the CDR3 is TGCAGTGCTAGAGGTCAGCAGGGCAGTAGTTCCTACGAGCAGTACTTC. It encodes CSARGQQGSSSYEQYF. The chain recombines TRBV20-1 with TRBJ2-7; a weak D match, TRBD1 (5 bases). CDR3 length equals 16 residues. Germline V gene data show CDR1 as DFQATT and CDR2 as SNEGSKA (reference sequence). Trimming shortened V by 1 base and J by 1 base, and 17 bases separated the two germline ends.

In the case of this clonotype: Being one base from a much bigger clone, this may be a read error. V and J are TRBV5-5 and TRBJ1-2; TRBD1 matches 11 bases. CDR1 and CDR2 from the germline V gene are SGHKS and YYEKEE (reference sequence). The J segment lost 4 bases and the V segment lost 4 bases, leaving 9 bases of the junction unmatched. The CDR3 is 16 amino acids. The CDR3 region is CASSTTTGTGGYGYTF. For the CDR3, the DNA is TGTGCCAGCAGCACCACAACCGGGACAGGGGGCTATGGCTACACCTTC. Full variable domain (outside the CDR3, taken from reference TRBV5-5 and TRBJ1-2): DAGVTQSPTHLIKTRGQQVTLRCSPISGHKSVSWYQQVLGQGPQFIFQYYEKEERGRGNFPDRFSARQFPNYSSELNVNALLLGDSALYLCASSTTTGTGGYGYTFGSGTRLTVV.

In its sample, this clonotype was seen many times. This chain links TRBV20-1 with TRBJ2-1, with 10 bases aligning to TRBD2. The V gene end was trimmed by 3 bases and the J gene end by 7 bases; junction bases not matched to a gene: 12. Per germline, CDR1 DFQATT and CDR2 SNEGSKA (reference sequence). This CDR3 is built from 16 residues. The CDR3 DNA follows: TGCAGTGCTAGGCTGCTAATAGCGGGGGGACCTAATGAGCAGTTCTTC. This sequence encodes CSARLLIAGGPNEQFF.

This clonotype has ten or more counts. V is TRBV6-4 and J is TRBJ2-1; 11 bases agree with TRBD2. Germline CDR1 and CDR2: MRHNA and SNTAGT. CDR3 length equals 16 residues. V was pared by 7 bases and J by 2 bases, with 7 bases of the junction left unmatched. The chain's CDR3 is CASNFSGRGAYNEQFF. Written as DNA, the CDR3 is TGTGCCAGCAATTTTAGCGGGAGGGGGGCCTACAATGAGCAGTTCTTC.

This clonotype was recorded many times. The chain is built from TRBV11-2 and TRBJ2-3; possibly TRBD1 for D (6 bases). V shed 5 bases and J shed 2 bases, with 11 bases lying between them. The CDR3 sequence is 14 residues long. Germline lookup yields CDR1 SGHAT and CDR2 FQNNGV. CDR3 residues: CASSPDRFTDTQYF. The CDR3 DNA reads TGTGCCAGCAGCCCGGACAGATTCACAGATACGCAGTATTTT.

This clonotype has ten or more counts. The J gene is TRBJ2-1, the V gene TRBV20-1; D is perhaps TRBD2 (5 bases). Germline loops: CDR1 DFQATT, CDR2 SNEGSKA (reference sequence). The CDR3 is 15 amino acids. The V and J ends lost 1 base and 8 bases respectively, with 18 bases between them. As DNA, the CDR3 is TGCAGTGCTAGAGTCGGCCTAGCTCGGTCCGATGAGCAGTTCTTC. This codes for CSARVGLARSDEQFF.

This clonotype was observed once. This may be a read error: a much more frequent sequence differs by one nucleotide. The V gene is TRBV28, the J gene TRBJ2-1; 7 nucleotides match TRBD1. From germline, CDR1 is MDHEN and CDR2 SYDVKM. Trimming at V came to 1 base and at J to 6 bases, leaving 6 bases not matched to a gene. This CDR3 comprises 15 residues. The CDR3: CASSLSGTVGNEQFF. DNA of the CDR3: TGTGCCAGCAGTTTATCCGGGACAGTGGGCAATGAGCAGTTCTTC.

This chain uses TRBV7-3 with TRBJ2-5; tentative D call: TRBD2 (7 bases). The CDR3 loop spans 16 amino acids. V shed 6 bases and J shed 5 bases, with 22 bases lying between them. Germline V CDR1 and CDR2: SGHTA, FQGTGA. CDR3 amino acids: CASSIRGGGTRETQYF. The DNA for the CDR3 is TGTGCCAGCAGTATCCGAGGGGGGGGGACGAGGGAGACCCAGTACTTC.

In its sample, this clonotype was seen a few times. CDR3 loop: CASSRSGTDTGANVLTF. CDR3 bases: TGCGCCAGCAGCCGATCCGGGACAGATACAGGGGCCAACGTCCTGACTTTC. The chain couples TRBV4-3 to TRBJ2-6; 7 bases fit TRBD1. This CDR3 spans 17 amino acids. With V trimmed by 4 bases and J by 4 bases, 10 bases remained unmatched. CDR1 LGHNA and CDR2 YSLEER come from the germline V gene.

Details on this clonotype: A much larger clone is a single base away; this may be a read error. V gene TRBV30 combines with J gene TRBJ1-1; 8 positions match TRBD1. Germline CDR1 is GTSNPN and CDR2 is SVGIG (reference sequence). The CDR3 spans 13 residues. The CDR3 sequence: CGWRTQGGTEAFF. CDR3 in DNA: TGTGGCTGGAGAACACAGGGGGGGACTGAAGCTTTCTTT.

This clonotype has a count of ten or more. V gene TRBV5-4 combines with J gene TRBJ2-7; tentatively, D is TRBD1 or TRBD2 (5 bases each). The germline V gene encodes CDR1 SGHNT and CDR2 YYREEE (reference sequence). This CDR3 has 14 residues. Trimming took off 4 bases at V and 7 bases at J, with 18 bases between the two ends. This CDR3 reads CASSRGVDSGEQYF. CDR3 bases: TGTGCCAGCAGCCGAGGGGTAGACTCGGGTGAGCAGTACTTC.

V gene TRBV7-9 combines with J gene TRBJ2-3; 13 bases are a match to TRBD2. J was trimmed by 6 bases and V by 5 bases; bases with no gene match: 8. This CDR3 has 16 amino acids. Germline lookup yields CDR1 SEHNR and CDR2 FQNEAQ (reference sequence). In DNA, the CDR3 is TGTGCCAGCAGCCTCGGGACTAGCGGGATTCCGGATACGCAGTATTTT. Protein: CASSLGTSGIPDTQYF.

This clonotype was seen repeatedly, ten times or more. The chain recombines TRBV12-3 or TRBV12-4 with TRBJ2-5; D gene unclear. The CDR3 totals 13 residues. Deletions cut 3 bases from V and 0 bases from J, with 5 bases between. The CDR3 nucleotides read TGTGCCAGCAGTTTTAACAACCAAGAGACCCAGTACTTC. This translates into CASSFNNQETQYF.

This clonotype was counted ten times or more. This chain uses TRBV5-1 with TRBJ1-1; 8 bases align to TRBD1. CDR1 SGHRS and CDR2 YFSETQ come from the germline V gene. The V gene end was trimmed by 4 bases and the J gene end by 2 bases; junction bases not matched to a gene: 4. This CDR3 comprises 14 residues. The CDR3 DNA follows: TGCGCCAGCAGCGGCCAGGGGGCCAACACTGAAGCTTTCTTT. Its translation: CASSGQGANTEAFF. The full variable domain, with the rest looked up from reference TRBV5-1 and TRBJ1-1, is KAGVTQTPRYLIKTRGQQVTLSCSPISGHRSVSWYQQTPGQGLQFLFEYFSETQRNKGNFPGRFSGRQFSNSRSEMNVSTLELGDSALYLCASSGQGANTEAFFGQGTRLTVV.